This T cell receptor beta chain was recorded in a study of CD4+ T cells in melanoma (dated by TCRdb to between 2021 and 2023). Context from the whole study: The study examined neoantigen-specific CD4+ T cells in human melanoma.

Compared with germline, V lacks 5 bases and J lacks 3 bases; bases without a gene match: 4. The CDR3 measures 15 amino acids from cysteine to phenylalanine. Only the CDR3 DNA is retained, 45 bases long and in frame from the first base. CDR1 and CDR2, per the germline V gene, are SGHTA and FQGNSA. Study-level results and caveats: Neoantigen-specific CD4+ T cells were reported to be correlated with the function of CD8+ T cells, macrophages and B cells. Neoantigen-specific CD4+ T cells in melanoma were reported to have a range of differentiation states.

In its sample, this clone was seen once. Its recognized antigen is unknown. Base qualities are not at hand, and no much larger clone is one base apart. The library was produced with the immunoSEQ multiplex PCR assay. TCRdb took over this immuneACCESS table, retaining in-frame rearrangements with V and J assigned. Such tables are incomplete; in checked studies, under half of the missing clones stem from an unresolved V gene, and the remainder is unexplained. This sample comprises 140,000 or so clones, around 90% of them detected only once. Clones ranked in the top ten supply 1.5% of the sample. Patients with melanoma were used as donors.

The receptor was isolated from a human donor with melanoma. The chain was built from TRBV7-2 and TRBJ2-2, with TRBD1 identical over 9 junction bases. The nucleotide sequence is TGTGCCAGCAGCCTCCGGACAGGGGACACCGGGGAGCTGTTTTTT. It codes for CASSLRTGDTGELFF.